These 29 T cell receptor beta chains came from one sample sequenced in a study of CD4 T cells in relation to SARS-CoV-2 and coronaviruses. Antigens of these TCRs are unknown. Using immunoSEQ multiplex PCR, the repertoire was profiled, and TCRdb retains in-frame clones only, with some absent. The table has about 23,000 clones, about three quarters seen once. CD4+ T cells from unexposed donors were obtained before the COVID-19 pandemic (2011-2018). Isolation of CD4+ T cells took place after about eleven days in culture. The sample taken for sequencing was CD4+ T cells from PBMCs, cultured in vitro. Every receptor here comes from a human donor in good health.

This chain uses TRBV5-6 with TRBJ1-2; D is perhaps TRBD1 (6 bases). This CDR3 region has 15 residues. Between the trimmed V and J ends, which lost 1 base and 3 bases, there was a span of 13 bases. Germline V gives CDR1 SGHDT, CDR2 YYEEEE. DNA of the CDR3: TGTGCCAGCAGCTTGCCGCAGGGGTATGACTATGGCTACACCTTC. It translates to CASSLPQGYDYGYTF.

In its sample, this clone was seen a few times. The gene calls are TRBV2 and TRBJ2-5; D remains unclear. Germline CDR1 and CDR2: SNHLY and FYNNEI. With 11 bases removed from V and 2 bases from J, the gap between germline ends came to 12 bases. The CDR3 runs to 12 residues. This chain's CDR3 is CAGGPTQETQYF. Here the CDR3 DNA reads TGTGCCGGCGGTCCTACTCAAGAGACCCAGTACTTC.

This clone was observed a few times. The J gene is TRBJ1-3, the V gene TRBV19, with D maybe TRBD1 (6 bases). Germline V gives CDR1 LNHDA, CDR2 SQIVND (reference sequence). This CDR3 region has 14 residues. The V end was cut by 7 bases, the J end by 2 bases, with 12 bases between. The CDR3, as DNA: TGTGCCAGTAAAAGGGGGGTGACTGGAAACACCATATATTTT. It codes for CASKRGVTGNTIYF.

The chain combines TRBV4-3 with TRBJ1-3, with 8 bases identical to TRBD1. The germline V gene has CDR1 LGHNA and CDR2 YSLEER. V trimming: 4 bases; J trimming: 8 bases; junction bases outside the gene matches: 7. The CDR3 is 14 amino acids. CDR3 sequence: CASSRGGQGDTIYF. As DNA, the CDR3 is TGCGCCAGCAGCCGAGGAGGACAGGGCGACACCATATATTTT.

On this clone itself: Other DNA sequences from this sample encode an identical CDR3 as well. The chain is built from TRBV24-1 and TRBJ2-7, with 10 bases matching TRBD1. J was trimmed by 3 bases and V by 2 bases; bases with no gene match: 9. Germline V CDR1 and CDR2: KGHDR, SFDVKD. The length of the CDR3 is 17 residues. CDR3 region: CATSDSAGTGVGYEQYF. The CDR3 bases are TGTGCCACCAGTGATTCTGCCGGGACAGGGGTCGGCTACGAGCAGTACTTC.

The sample holds one count of this clone. This chain links TRBV5-1 with TRBJ2-5; 12 positions agree with TRBD1. The CDR3 totals 16 residues. The V segment lost 6 bases and the J segment 5 bases; nucleotides outside the gene matches: 11. Looked up from germline, CDR1 is SGHRS and CDR2 is YFSETQ. CDR3 DNA: TGCGCCAGCACCTCGGGACAGGGGGCTGTATATGAGACCCAGTACTTC. Translated: CASTSGQGAVYETQYF.

This sequence joins TRBV21-1 and TRBJ2-1; TRBD2 is the table's D call, not checked against the DNA. TRBV21-1 is labeled a pseudogene. This CDR3 region has 14 residues. The CDR3: CASPREGRHNEQFF. The CDR3 region has the DNA TGTGCCAGCCCCCGGGAGGGAAGACACAATGAGCAGTTCTTC.

This chain uses TRBV6-7 with TRBJ2-1, with unresolved D. TRBV6-7 carries the ORF label, with uncertain function. The CDR3 has 14 residues. Trimming took 2 bases from V and 3 from J, leaving 8 bases between them. CDR3 region: CASSYGRIYNEQFF. In nucleotides, the CDR3 is TGTGCCAGCAGTTACGGGCGGATCTACAATGAGCAGTTCTTC.

The chain links TRBV29-1 to TRBJ2-3; 13 bases match TRBD2. CDR3 length: 18 amino acids. V trimming: 7 bases; J trimming: 2 bases; junction bases outside the gene matches: 15. Germline CDR1 reads SQVTM; CDR2 reads ANQGSEA. This CDR3 is CSGSQPGLAGRFTDTQYF. CDR3 coding DNA: TGCAGCGGCAGCCAACCGGGACTAGCGGGAAGATTCACAGATACGCAGTATTTT.

The CDR3 spells CASSSGTSGRGEQFF. The CDR3 coding sequence is TGCGCCAGCAGCTCTGGGACTAGCGGGAGGGGGGAGCAGTTCTTC. This chain uses TRBV5-1 with TRBJ2-1, with 16 bases matching TRBD2. V was clipped by 3 bases and J by 10 bases; unmatched bases: 4. CDR1 SGHRS and CDR2 YFSETQ come from the germline V gene. The CDR3 has 15 residues.

The chain carries TRBV19 and TRBJ1-5; D is uncertain. V lost 5 bases and J lost 5, with 13 bases in between. CDR3 size: 14 residues. Germline V gene data show CDR1 as LNHDA and CDR2 as SQIVND (reference sequence). CDR3 nucleotide sequence: TGTGCCAGTAGTGGGCAGGCCTCCCATCAGCCCCAGCATTTT. This sequence encodes CASSGQASHQPQHF.

This chain uses TRBV19 with TRBJ1-2, with D uncertain. Germline assignment: CDR1 LNHDA and CDR2 SQIVND (reference sequence). CDR3 length: 13 residues. V lost 3 bases to trimming and J lost 4 bases, with 9 bases between them. For the CDR3, the DNA is TGTGCCAGTAGTATTGAAATGGCCTATGGCTACACCTTC. It is translated as CASSIEMAYGYTF.

The V call is TRBV5-8, the J call TRBJ1-2; D not certain. Germline-derived CDR1 and CDR2 are SGHTS and YDEGEE. The CDR3 sequence is 12 residues long. Trimming took 4 bases from V and 8 from J, leaving 12 bases between them. The CDR3, as DNA: TGTGCCAGCAGCGTGGGATTGCGCGGCTACACCTTC. It codes for CASSVGLRGYTF.

CDR3 bases: TGTGCCAGTTTGAACTCAGGGGGCTCAAACAATGAGCAGTTCTTC. Translated: CASLNSGGSNNEQFF. This rearrangement joins TRBV7-9 to TRBJ2-1, with 8 positions matching TRBD1. This CDR3 contains 15 residues. The V gene's germline CDR1 is SEHNR and CDR2 FQNEAQ (reference sequence). The V segment lost 9 bases and the J segment 5 bases; nucleotides outside the gene matches: 12. The full variable domain, with the rest looked up from reference TRBV7-9 and TRBJ2-1, is DTGVSQNPRHKITKRGQNVTFRCDPISEHNRLYWYRQTLGQGPEFLTYFQNEAQLEKSRLLSDRFSAERPKGSFSTLEIQRTEQGDSAMYLCASLNSGGSNNEQFFGPGTRLTVL.

The CDR3 here is CASSLTSGSGYNEQFF. In nucleotides, the CDR3 is TGTGCCAGCAGCTTGACTAGCGGGAGTGGGTACAATGAGCAGTTCTTC. This sequence joins TRBV9 and TRBJ2-1; 12 nucleotides agree with TRBD2. The CDR3 has 16 residues. Germline CDR1 SGDLS, CDR2 YYNGEE. V was clipped by 4 bases and J by 4 bases; unmatched bases: 6.

J is TRBJ2-1 and V is TRBV11-3; 10 nucleotides line up with TRBD1. In germline, CDR1 is SGHNT, CDR2 YENEEA. J was trimmed by 9 bases and V by 5 bases; bases with no gene match: 7. This CDR3 contains 14 residues. Here the CDR3 reads CASSMTGGRVEQFF. CDR3 DNA sequence: TGTGCCAGCAGCATGACAGGGGGCCGCGTTGAGCAGTTCTTC.

In its sample, this clone was seen a few times. The CDR3, as DNA: TGTGCCAGCAGCTCAAAAACAGGGGGCTCAAATCAGCCCCAGCATTTT. Its protein is CASSSKTGGSNQPQHF. V gene TRBV7-2 combines with J gene TRBJ1-5, with TRBD1 matching 9 bases. This CDR3 contains 16 residues. Germline V gene data show CDR1 as SGHTA and CDR2 as FQGNSA. Trimming cost V 4 bases and J 4 bases; bases outside gene matches: 8. Full variable domain (rest looked up from reference TRBV7-2 and TRBJ1-5): GAGVSQSPSNKVTEKGKDVELRCDPISGHTALYWYRQSLGQGLEFLIYFQGNSAPDKSGLPSDRFSAERTGGSVSTLTIQRTQQEDSAVYLCASSSKTGGSNQPQHFGDGTRLSIL.

The chain is built from TRBV7-2 and TRBJ2-3; a possible D gene is TRBD2 (6 bases). The CDR3 sequence is 18 residues long. Trimming cost V 3 bases and J 6 bases, with 25 bases left between them. CDR1 and CDR2 from the germline V gene are SGHTA and FQGNSA. Here the CDR3 DNA reads TGTGCCAGCAGCTTCAGCCGGGGCGGGGCGGGTCGACGGGATACGCAGTATTTT. This encodes CASSFSRGGAGRRDTQYF.

The chain recombines TRBV6-1 with TRBJ2-1, with D perhaps given as TRBD1 or TRBD2 (5 bases each). The germline V gene has CDR1 MNHNS and CDR2 SASEGT. There are 15 residues in the CDR3. Trimming cost V 3 bases and J 3 bases, with 12 bases left between them. This chain's CDR3 is CASSDPGRYYNEQFF. The DNA of the CDR3 is TGTGCCAGCAGTGATCCGGGACGGTACTACAATGAGCAGTTCTTC.

The chain employs TRBV7-9 and TRBJ1-3, with D tentatively TRBD1 (5 bases). The CDR3 totals 16 residues. V shed 8 bases and J shed 0 bases, with 17 bases lying between them. Per the germline V gene, CDR1 is SEHNR and CDR2 is FQNEAQ (reference sequence). CDR3 coding DNA: TGTGCCAGCCCCGGGACGGCAGACCGCTCTGGAAACACCATATATTTT. Translation: CASPGTADRSGNTIYF. The full variable domain, its missing parts supplied by reference TRBV7-9 and TRBJ1-3, is DTGVSQNPRHKITKRGQNVTFRCDPISEHNRLYWYRQTLGQGPEFLTYFQNEAQLEKSRLLSDRFSAERPKGSFSTLEIQRTEQGDSAMYLCASPGTADRSGNTIYFGEGSWLTVV.

The V gene is TRBV30, the J gene TRBJ1-1; D may be TRBD1 (5 bases). The CDR3 has 15 amino acids. The V end was cut by 3 bases, the J end by 5 bases, with 19 bases between. Germline CDR1 and CDR2: GTSNPN and SVGIG (reference sequence). The CDR3 region is CAWSPGGLGQTEAFF. The CDR3, as DNA: TGTGCCTGGAGCCCCGGGGGACTCGGGCAAACTGAAGCTTTCTTT.

J is TRBJ1-1 and V is TRBV19; the match to TRBD1 covers 8 bases. The CDR3 runs to 15 residues. Losses at the gene ends were 5 bases for V and 6 bases for J; bases not matched to a gene: 11. The germline gives CDR1 LNHDA, CDR2 SQIVND (reference sequence). This CDR3 reads CASSGGDRWVSEAFF. CDR3 DNA sequence: TGTGCCAGTAGTGGCGGGGACAGGTGGGTCTCTGAAGCTTTCTTT.

The rearrangement joins TRBV19 to TRBJ1-5; D unresolved. The CDR3 totals 16 residues. Germline assignment: CDR1 LNHDA and CDR2 SQIVND (reference sequence). V was trimmed by 2 bases and J by 5 bases, leaving 16 bases between them. The CDR3 DNA reads TGTGCCAGTAGTATAAGCGGCATAACCCCACATCAGCCCCAGCATTTT. Translating gives CASSISGITPHQPQHF.

V is TRBV19 and J is TRBJ2-1; 11 bases are shared with TRBD2. The length of the CDR3 is 14 residues. The germline gives CDR1 LNHDA, CDR2 SQIVND (reference sequence). Here the CDR3 DNA reads TGTGCAGTAGTCTTTAGCGGGGGGGCCCATGAGCAGTTCTTC. Its translation: CAVVFSGGAHEQFF.

The chain joins TRBV4-1 to TRBJ2-7; possible D gene TRBD1, 5 bases. The V and J ends lost 2 bases and 1 base respectively, with 9 bases between them. Germline V gene data show CDR1 as MGHRA and CDR2 as YSYEKL. CDR3 length: 14 residues. CDR3 in amino acids: CASSQTGASYEQYF. The DNA of the CDR3 is TGCGCCAGCAGCCAAACAGGCGCTTCCTACGAGCAGTACTTC.

The CDR3 DNA sequence: TGTGCCAGCACTCGAACGGGACAGACTAATGGCTACACCTTC. It translates to CASTRTGQTNGYTF. The chain couples TRBV2 to TRBJ1-2; 7 bases fit TRBD1. The V gene's germline CDR1 is SNHLY and CDR2 FYNNEI. This CDR3 region has 14 residues. V shed 7 bases and J 6 bases; nucleotides not matched to a gene: 11. The variable domain in full, with the rest retrieved from reference TRBV2 and TRBJ1-2, is EPEVTQTPSHQVTQMGQEVILRCVPISNHLYFYWYRQILGQKVEFLVSFYNNEISEKSEIFDDQFSVERPDGSNFTLKIRSTKLEDSAMYFCASTRTGQTNGYTFGSGTRLTVV.

The V and J genes are TRBV3-1 (or the pseudogene TRBV3-2) and TRBJ2-7; 7 positions match TRBD2. Looked up from germline, CDR1 is LGHDT and CDR2 is YNNKEL (reference sequence). This CDR3 has 16 amino acids. V lost 0 bases and J lost 1; bases outside the gene matches: 6. The CDR3 is CASSQESLAVSYEQYF. Written as DNA, the CDR3 is TGTGCCAGCAGCCAAGAAAGCCTAGCGGTTTCCTACGAGCAGTACTTC.

The chain uses TRBV28 and TRBJ2-7; the D is unclear. This CDR3 is built from 12 residues. Germline CDR1 MDHEN, CDR2 SYDVKM. V was trimmed by 5 bases and J by 7 bases, leaving 12 bases between them. The CDR3: CASSPSAGEQYF. The CDR3 bases are TGTGCCAGCAGTCCCTCCGCCGGAGAGCAGTACTTC. Full variable domain (missing parts from reference TRBV28 and TRBJ2-7): DVKVTQSSRYLVKRTGEKVFLECVQDMDHENMFWYRQDPGLGLRLIYFSYDVKMKEKGDIPEGYSVSREKKERFSLILESASTNQTSMYLCASSPSAGEQYFGPGTRLTVT.

Here the CDR3 DNA reads TGTGCAGGGGGACTAGGAAACACTGAAGCTTTCTTT. As protein: CAGGLGNTEAFF. This chain links TRBV12-3 or TRBV12-4 with TRBJ1-1, with D perhaps TRBD1 (6 bases). There are 12 residues in the CDR3.